Listed below are T cell receptor beta chains from one sample, sequenced in a study of regulatory T cells in long-lasting Graves disease. Using its own MiXCR run on the multiplex PCR reads, TCRdb lists one record per CDR3 protein. The sample includes 550,000 to 700,000 distinct CDR3 sequences, 16% of them seen just once. The data also belong to a second study, concerning T cells in Graves' hyperthyroidism and ophthalmopathy.

Sequencing was performed on peripheral blood mononuclear cells (PBMCs), taken at new diagnosis, from a patient treated with antithyroid drugs. The origin of the receptors is a man in his late teens or twenties with Graves disease. Both conserved end residues are part of each CDR3. A D gene is named only where the DNA matches it firmly. A clone size is listed for some rows: how often the clone was seen (once, few, many), or a class if it is expanded.

>TRBJ2-6|TRBD1|-|TRBV6-9
CASSYGTGVFGANVLTF
TGTGCCAGCAGTTACGGGACAGGGGTATTTGGGGCCAACGTCCTGACTTTC
>TRBJ2-3|-|many|TRBV20-1
CSAPPSGGTDTQYF
TGCAGTGCTCCTCCCTCAGGGGGCACAGATACGCAGTATTTT
>TRBJ1-1|-|many|TRBV28
CASSFGPGGEAFF
-
>TRBJ2-5|TRBD1|-|TRBV5-1
CASSRGQGANQETQYF
TGCGCCAGCAGCCGAGGACAGGGGGCTAACCAAGAGACCCAGTACTTC
>TRBJ1-4|-|-|TRBV9
CASSDRNNEKLFF
TGTGCCAGCAGCGACAGGAATAATGAAAAACTGTTTTTT
>TRBJ2-1|-|many|TRBV7-7
CASSLGGVFDNEQFF
TGTGCTAGCAGCTTAGGGGGAGTCTTTGACAATGAGCAGTTCTTC
>TRBJ1-2|-|few|TRBV3-1
CASSLELSLFPRGYTF
TGTGCCAGCAGCCTCGAACTGTCCCTTTTCCCGCGAGGCTACACCTTC
>TRBJ2-7|TRBD1|-|TRBV2
CASSKGQTTTYGQYF
TGTGCCAGCAGCAAGGGACAGACCACAACCTACGGGCAGTACTTC
>TRBJ2-7|-|-|TRBV11-1
CASSTRGGTGSSYEQYF
TGTGCCAGCAGCACTCGCGGGGGGACAGGGAGCTCCTACGAGCAGTACTTC
>TRBJ2-3|-|-|TRBV20-1
CSAPINPRAGDTDTQYF
TGCAGTGCCCCAATCAACCCAAGAGCGGGCGACACAGATACGCAGTATTTT
>TRBJ1-2|-|-|TRBV12-3/TRBV12-4
CASSPTLNYGYTF
TGTGCCAGCAGTCCCACTTTAAACTATGGCTACACCTTC
>TRBJ1-2|-|-|TRBV3-1
CASSQVGGGWIYGYTF
TGTGCCAGCAGCCAAGTAGGAGGGGGTTGGATCTATGGCTACACCTTC
>TRBJ1-3|-|few|TRBV30
CAWSYQSGNTIYF
TGTGCCTGGAGTTATCAGTCTGGAAACACCATATATTTT
>TRBJ2-5|-|many|TRBV29-1
CSGKGQIQETQYF
TGCAGCGGAAAGGGCCAGATACAAGAGACCCAGTACTTC